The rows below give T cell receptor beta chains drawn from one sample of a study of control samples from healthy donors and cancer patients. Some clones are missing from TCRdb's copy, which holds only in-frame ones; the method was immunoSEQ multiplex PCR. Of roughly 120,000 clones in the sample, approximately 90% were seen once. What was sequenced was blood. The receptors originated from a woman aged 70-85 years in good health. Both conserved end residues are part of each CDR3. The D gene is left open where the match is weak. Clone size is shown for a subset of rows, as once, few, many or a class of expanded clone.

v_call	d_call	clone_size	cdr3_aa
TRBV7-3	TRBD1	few	CASSLTGTGGYGYTF
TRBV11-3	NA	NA	CASSQGGVGGGTEAFF
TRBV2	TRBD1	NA	CASSGQGQGSNYGYTF
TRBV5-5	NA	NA	CASSFGFGNQPQHF
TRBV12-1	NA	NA	CASSFSVYSNQPQHF
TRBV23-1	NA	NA	CASTPQGFFGKNIQYF
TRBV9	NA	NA	CASSAAGKLDTQYF
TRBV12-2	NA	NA	CASRPKRAAGTSAWDEQFF
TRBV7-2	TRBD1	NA	CASSPRPGTGGSNSPLHF
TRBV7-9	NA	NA	CASSFVADTQYF
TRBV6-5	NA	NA	CASSYSKGQGYGYTF
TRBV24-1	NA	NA	CATSVTAGPSSQYF
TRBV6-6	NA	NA	CASAGDQYGYTF
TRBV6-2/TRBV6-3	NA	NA	CASSLQGTGELFF
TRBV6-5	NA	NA	CASSLNSRSSPLHF
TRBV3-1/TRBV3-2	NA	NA	CASSQAARGREF
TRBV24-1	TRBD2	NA	CATSGRDYSSYNEQFF
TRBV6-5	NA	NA	CASSPGAGVGYTF
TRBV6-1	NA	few	CASSERRGWGGEAFF